This T cell receptor (beta chain) emerged from a study of T cell repertoires in cytomegalovirus infection. At least ten counts were recorded for this clonotype. V lost 6 bases, J lost 2 bases, and 10 bases lay in between. Germline CDR1 SGHTA, CDR2 FQGNSA. The CDR3 runs 13 residues. In TCRdb, the reads were re-called with MiXCR into one record per CDR3 protein. The profile shows 150,000 to 200,000 distinct CDR3 sequences, around 20% of them singletons. The clonotype comes from a human donor in good health (CMV status not recorded). Some clones in this sample may be carry-over from other donors' samples. The rearrangement joins TRBV7-2 to TRBJ1-2, with D uncertain. Sequenced input: PBMCs. The CDR3 region has the DNA TGTGCCAGCAGTTATGACACAAACTATGGCTACACCTTC. Protein sequence: CASSYDTNYGYTF.